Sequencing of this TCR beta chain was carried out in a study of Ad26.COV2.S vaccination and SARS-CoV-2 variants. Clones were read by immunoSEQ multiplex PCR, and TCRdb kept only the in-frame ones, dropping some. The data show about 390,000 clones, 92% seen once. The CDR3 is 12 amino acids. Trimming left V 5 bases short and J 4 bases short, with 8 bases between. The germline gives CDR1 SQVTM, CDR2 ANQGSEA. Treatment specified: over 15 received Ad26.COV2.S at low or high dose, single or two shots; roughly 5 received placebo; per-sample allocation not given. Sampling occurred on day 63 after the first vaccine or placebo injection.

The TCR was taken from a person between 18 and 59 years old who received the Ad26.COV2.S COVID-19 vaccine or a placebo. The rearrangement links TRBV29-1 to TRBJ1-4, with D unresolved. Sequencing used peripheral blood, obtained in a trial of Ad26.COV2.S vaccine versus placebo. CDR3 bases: TGCAGCGTTCGGTGGGGTAATGAAAAACTGTTTTTT. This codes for CSVRWGNEKLFF.